Presented here are 30 T cell receptor beta chains from one specimen sequenced in a study of blood T cell repertoires in COVID-19. TCRdb's table, derived via immunoSEQ multiplex PCR, lists solely in-frame clones and lacks some. The table includes 9,500 to 15,000 clones, around 82% detected once. The sample consisted of peripheral blood. The receptor source for this set is a human donor in a cohort sampled during active COVID-19.

In this sample, this clone turned up a few times. The rearrangement uses TRBV18 and TRBJ2-2, with 7 positions matching TRBD1. The germline CDR1 and CDR2 sequences are KGHSH and LQKENI. V lost 6 bases and J lost 1; bases outside the gene matches: 5. This CDR3 contains 15 residues. As DNA, the CDR3 is TGTGCCAGCTCCTCCAGGACAGGGAACACCGGGGAGCTGTTTTTT. Residues: CASSSRTGNTGELFF.

The chain is built from TRBV7-9 and TRBJ2-5, with a weak D call TRBD2 (5 bases). The germline V gene encodes CDR1 SEHNR and CDR2 FQNEAQ (reference sequence). CDR3 length equals 14 residues. The V and J ends lost 5 bases and 8 bases respectively, with 18 bases between them. The DNA of the CDR3 is TGTGCCAGCAGCAGCTGGAAACACGAGGGAACCCAGTACTTC. It yields the protein CASSSWKHEGTQYF.

The chain joins TRBV7-2 to TRBJ2-3, with D tentatively TRBD2 (5 bases). V lost 1 base to trimming and J lost 6 bases, with 8 bases between them. Germline assignment: CDR1 SGHTA and CDR2 FQGNSA. This CDR3 spans 13 amino acids. CDR3 residues: CASSLEREDTQYF. CDR3 sequence (DNA): TGTGCCAGCAGCTTAGAGAGGGAGGATACGCAGTATTTT.

V gene TRBV7-8 combines with J gene TRBJ2-3, with TRBD2 matching over 11 bases. The CDR3 has 16 residues. Germline-derived CDR1 and CDR2 are SGHVS and FQNEAQ. Losses at the gene ends were 4 bases for V and 2 bases for J; bases not matched to a gene: 5. This chain's CDR3 is CASSSWTSGYTDTQYF. DNA of the CDR3: TGTGCCAGCAGCTCCTGGACTAGCGGGTACACAGATACGCAGTATTTT.

V gene TRBV28 combines with J gene TRBJ2-4; TRBD2 might be the D (6 bases). The CDR3 is 13 residues long. Germline CDR1 MDHEN, CDR2 SYDVKM. V was clipped by 7 bases and J by 6 bases, with 13 bases between them. The CDR3 region has the DNA TGTGCCAGCACCAGGCAGGGAGGAAACATTCAGTACTTC. Amino acids: CASTRQGGNIQYF.

The chain uses TRBV4-2 and TRBJ2-7, with D unresolved. The CDR3 runs 14 residues. Germline CDR1 LGHNA, CDR2 YNFKEQ. V was cut by 1 base and J by 2 bases, with 9 bases left in between. CDR3 sequence: CASSQGSLAYEQYF. The CDR3 nucleotides are TGTGCCAGCAGCCAAGGTAGCCTTGCCTACGAGCAGTACTTC.

CDR3 loop: CASSSRVSGANVLTF. CDR3 coding DNA: TGTGCCAGCAGCTCCAGGGTCTCTGGGGCCAACGTCCTGACTTTC. The V gene is TRBV7-2, the J gene TRBJ2-6, with D perhaps TRBD1 (5 bases). Germline V gene sequence: CDR1 SGHTA, CDR2 FQGNSA. Trimming took off 4 bases at V and 0 bases at J, with 7 bases between the two ends. The CDR3 length is 15 residues.

The rearrangement links TRBV7-2 to TRBJ1-3; the match to TRBD1 covers 8 bases. V trimming: 6 bases; J trimming: 0 bases; junction bases outside the gene matches: 7. CDR1 is SGHTA, CDR2 FQGNSA, per germline. The CDR3 sequence is 16 residues long. The chain's CDR3 is CASSYDRGFSGNTIYF. DNA for the CDR3: TGTGCCAGCAGTTACGACAGGGGATTCTCTGGAAACACCATATATTTT. The full variable domain, in which reference TRBV7-2 and TRBJ1-3 provide the parts outside the CDR3, is GAGVSQSPSNKVTEKGKDVELRCDPISGHTALYWYRQSLGQGLEFLIYFQGNSAPDKSGLPSDRFSAERTGGSVSTLTIQRTQQEDSAVYLCASSYDRGFSGNTIYFGEGSWLTVV.

The V call is TRBV28, the J call TRBJ2-7; TRBD2 might be the D (5 bases). CDR3 length: 12 amino acids. The ends were cut back, 7 bases at V and 2 bases at J, with 9 bases in the middle. Germline CDR1 reads MDHEN; CDR2 reads SYDVKM. In DNA, the CDR3 is TGTGCCAGCAAGCGGAGTACCTACGAGCAGTACTTC. Amino acid sequence: CASKRSTYEQYF.

This chain uses TRBV4-2 with TRBJ1-5; TRBD1 might be the D (6 bases). CDR1 and CDR2 from the germline V gene are LGHNA and YNFKEQ. The V end lost 4 bases, the J end lost 2 bases, and 9 bases lay between the germline ends. The CDR3 has 14 residues. The CDR3 spells CASSPSGGNQPQHF. CDR3 bases: TGTGCCAGCAGCCCCTCAGGGGGCAATCAGCCCCAGCATTTT.

The chain recombines TRBV12-3 or TRBV12-4 with TRBJ2-3; D not certain. Trimming pared 4 bases from V and 6 bases from J, leaving 8 bases between. CDR3 length: 12 residues. CDR3 sequence (DNA): TGTGCCAGCAGTTCCCCCGGGGATACGCAGTATTTT. Translation gives CASSSPGDTQYF.

The chain recombines TRBV5-1 with TRBJ2-5; D gene ambiguous. V was clipped by 4 bases and J by 1 base, with 14 bases between them. Looked up from germline, CDR1 is SGHRS and CDR2 is YFSETQ. The CDR3 is made up of 15 amino acids. The DNA of the CDR3 is TGCGCCAGCAGCGTGGGTCGAGGAATCCAAGAGACCCAGTACTTC. Protein: CASSVGRGIQETQYF.

The rearrangement links TRBV6-1 to TRBJ1-6; D may be TRBD1 (5 bases). V was clipped by 3 bases and J by 5 bases, with 5 bases between them. The V gene's germline CDR1 is MNHNS and CDR2 SASEGT. The length of the CDR3 is 13 residues. CDR3 nucleotides: TGTGCCAGCAGTGACAGGGATAATTCACCCCTCCACTTT. It specifies CASSDRDNSPLHF.

The chain links TRBV4-3 to TRBJ2-3; 7 bases match TRBD1. There are 15 residues in the CDR3. Germline V gives CDR1 LGHNA, CDR2 YSLEER. J gave up 4 bases and V 4 bases, and 8 bases lay outside the gene matches. CDR3 protein: CASSPRQGGADTQYF. The CDR3 DNA reads TGCGCCAGCAGCCCCAGACAGGGTGGCGCAGATACGCAGTATTTT.

The V and J genes are TRBV2 and TRBJ2-7; TRBD2 is a possible D gene (6 bases). Trimming cost V 7 bases and J 2 bases, with 15 bases left between them. Germline V CDR1 and CDR2: SNHLY, FYNNEI. This CDR3 region has 14 residues. The DNA for the CDR3 is TGTGCCAGCACCCTAGGAGGGTTTGCCTACGAGCAGTACTTC. Amino acids: CASTLGGFAYEQYF. The full variable domain, completed using reference TRBV2 and TRBJ2-7, is EPEVTQTPSHQVTQMGQEVILRCVPISNHLYFYWYRQILGQKVEFLVSFYNNEISEKSEIFDDQFSVERPDGSNFTLKIRSTKLEDSAMYFCASTLGGFAYEQYFGPGTRLTVT.

This chain uses TRBV7-2 with TRBJ2-3; 11 nucleotides align to TRBD2. The ends lost 4 bases at V and 1 base at J; junction bases unmatched: 1. Germline V gives CDR1 SGHTA, CDR2 FQGNSA. The CDR3 loop spans 15 amino acids. CDR3 nucleotides: TGTGCCAGCAGCTCTAGCGGGGGGCGCACAGATACGCAGTATTTT. Translated, it gives CASSSSGGRTDTQYF.

The chain has TRBV18 and TRBJ1-1; TRBD1 matches at 7 bases. With 6 bases clipped from V and 4 bases from J, the junction kept 17 bases outside the gene matches. This CDR3 has 17 amino acids. The germline V gene has CDR1 KGHSH and CDR2 LQKENI. CDR3 DNA: TGTGCCAGCTCCCCATCAATTGCAGGGGGTGAGAGCACTGAAGCTTTCTTT. Translating it yields CASSPSIAGGESTEAFF. The full variable domain, with the rest looked up from reference TRBV18 and TRBJ1-1, is NAGVMQNPRHLVRRRGQEARLRCSPMKGHSHVYWYRQLPEEGLKFMVYLQKENIIDESGMPKERFSAEFPKEGPSILRIQQVVRGDSAAYFCASSPSIAGGESTEAFFGQGTRLTVV.

The rearrangement links TRBV6-6 to TRBJ1-1; D remains unclear. CDR1 is MNHNY and CDR2 is SVGAGI in the germline V gene (reference sequence). V was pared by 2 bases and J by 6 bases, with 7 bases between. The CDR3 consists of 12 residues. In nucleotides, the CDR3 is TGTGCCAGCAGTTACCCCCTCTCTGAAGCTTTCTTT. Translation gives CASSYPLSEAFF.

The chain is built from TRBV11-2 and TRBJ1-4; TRBD1 is a possible D gene (6 bases). This CDR3 spans 15 amino acids. Trimming removed 0 bases at V and 6 bases at J, with 11 bases between. Germline V CDR1 and CDR2: SGHAT, FQNNGV. CDR3 amino acids: CASSLEWPGDEKLFF. CDR3 bases: TGTGCCAGCAGCTTAGAATGGCCAGGGGATGAAAAACTGTTTTTT.

The chain carries TRBV18 and TRBJ2-1; possibly TRBD1 for D (5 bases). Germline V gene sequence: CDR1 KGHSH, CDR2 LQKENI. The CDR3 length is 13 residues. V lost 3 bases and J lost 7, with 10 bases in between. The DNA of the CDR3 is TGTGCCAGCTCACCTTCATCAGGGAATGAGCAGTTCTTC. Its translation is CASSPSSGNEQFF.

J is TRBJ2-7 and V is TRBV5-8, with D hard to call. Germline V gives CDR1 SGHTS, CDR2 YDEGEE. Trimming cost V 0 bases and J 6 bases, with 13 bases left between them. The CDR3 extends over 14 amino acids. The CDR3 region is CASSLDVESGEQYF. CDR3 nucleotide sequence: TGTGCCAGCAGCTTGGATGTGGAGTCGGGCGAGCAGTACTTC.

The chain couples TRBV18 to TRBJ2-5, with D hard to call. This CDR3 region has 15 residues. V was pared by 5 bases and J by 5 bases, with 18 bases between. The germline CDR1 and CDR2 sequences are KGHSH and LQKENI. The CDR3 spells CASSSRQTAVETQYF. The CDR3 DNA reads TGTGCCAGCTCATCACGTCAGACGGCGGTGGAGACCCAGTACTTC. The whole variable domain, remainder taken from reference TRBV18 and TRBJ2-5, is NAGVMQNPRHLVRRRGQEARLRCSPMKGHSHVYWYRQLPEEGLKFMVYLQKENIIDESGMPKERFSAEFPKEGPSILRIQQVVRGDSAAYFCASSSRQTAVETQYFGPGTRLLVL.

The chain has TRBV5-5 and TRBJ1-1; possibly TRBD1 for D (5 bases). V lost 4 bases and J 1 base, leaving 11 bases between the germline ends. This CDR3 comprises 14 residues. The germline V gene has CDR1 SGHKS and CDR2 YYEKEE (reference sequence). The CDR3 sequence: CASSPMGQNTEAFF. CDR3 DNA sequence: TGTGCCAGCAGCCCAATGGGGCAGAACACTGAAGCTTTCTTT.

The chain links TRBV5-1 to TRBJ2-6; 7 bases fit TRBD1. V shed 5 bases and J 2 bases; nucleotides not matched to a gene: 16. In germline, CDR1 is SGHRS, CDR2 YFSETQ. The CDR3 loop spans 19 amino acids. The CDR3 region is CASSPGGVGGTTGANVLTF. CDR3 in DNA: TGCGCCAGCAGTCCAGGGGGAGTCGGAGGAACCACTGGGGCCAACGTCCTGACTTTC.

About this clone: Compared with germline, one end of the junction differs, possibly owing to a read error. This sequence joins TRBV12-3 or TRBV12-4 and TRBJ2-7, with D maybe TRBD1 (5 bases). CDR3 length: 13 amino acids. Here the CDR3 DNA reads TGTGCCAGCAGTCAGGGCCCTTCCTCCGAGCAGTACTTC. Protein sequence: CASSQGPSSEQYF.

The genes are TRBV30 and TRBJ1-2, with a tentative D call TRBD1 (6 bases). Germline V gene data show CDR1 as GTSNPN and CDR2 as SVGIG (reference sequence). The CDR3 has 15 amino acids. V was cut by 5 bases and J by 0 bases, with 16 bases left in between. CDR3 sequence: CAWHPGGRPNYGYTF. Here the CDR3 DNA reads TGTGCCTGGCACCCGGGGGGCAGGCCTAACTATGGCTACACCTTC.

The rearrangement links TRBV19 to TRBJ2-7, with 9 positions matching TRBD2. The V and J ends lost 5 bases and 4 bases, in that order; junction bases with no gene match: 6. Germline V CDR1 and CDR2: LNHDA, SQIVND (reference sequence). This CDR3 is 14 amino acids long. CDR3 region: CASSGPGLAYEQYF. The CDR3 DNA reads as TGTGCCAGTAGTGGTCCGGGACTAGCTTACGAGCAGTACTTC.

J is TRBJ1-1 and V is TRBV7-6; 8 bases align to TRBD1. J gave up 5 bases and V 4 bases, and 12 bases lay outside the gene matches. This CDR3 is built from 16 residues. Germline V gene lookup returns CDR1 SGHVS and CDR2 FNYEAQ. In DNA form, the CDR3 reads TGTGCCAGCAGCTCAAACTTAGGACAGGGCAATACTGAAGCTTTCTTT. Its translation: CASSSNLGQGNTEAFF. The whole variable domain, filled in from reference TRBV7-6 and TRBJ1-1, reads GAGVSQSPRYKVTKRGQDVALRCDPISGHVSLYWYRQALGQGPEFLTYFNYEAQQDKSGLPNDRFSAERPEGSISTLTIQRTEQRDSAMYRCASSSNLGQGNTEAFFGQGTRLTVV.

The rearrangement joins TRBV28 to TRBJ2-7; D is perhaps TRBD1 (6 bases). This CDR3 has 15 amino acids. Trimming took off 4 bases at V and 7 bases at J, with 20 bases between the two ends. From germline, CDR1 is MDHEN and CDR2 SYDVKM. The CDR3 loop is CASSSSGTPQGEQYF. As DNA, the CDR3 is TGTGCCAGCAGTTCTTCCGGGACACCTCAAGGGGAGCAGTACTTC.

The chain links TRBV5-1 to TRBJ1-2; the D gene is possibly TRBD1 (5 bases). Germline-derived CDR1 and CDR2 are SGHRS and YFSETQ. Trimming cost V 4 bases and J 7 bases, with 11 bases left between them. CDR3 size: 12 residues. CDR3 DNA: TGCGCCAGCAGCGAATACCAGGGTGGCTACACCTTC. This encodes CASSEYQGGYTF.